This TCR beta chain was sequenced in a study of radiation and T cells in renal cell carcinoma. Study-level results: From baseline, blood top tumor clonotypes peaked at 2 weeks post-radiation.

Only in-frame clones appear in the TCRdb table, and some are missing; sequencing was by immunoSEQ multiplex PCR. The profile shows about 140,000 clones, about 88% of them singletons. As to this clone: The antigen is undetermined.

Germline trimming cut 3 bases from V and 6 bases from J; bases unmatched to any gene: 10. The CDR3 runs to 15 residues. From germline, CDR1 is SGHNT and CDR2 YYREEE (reference sequence). The time point denotes: blood 4 weeks post-SBRT, at nephrectomy. Indicated treatment: 15 Gy SBRT to primary tumor, nephrectomy 4 weeks later. Radiation-treated patients gave blood at baseline, week 2 and week 4. Clear cell pathology was present in this patient's renal cell carcinoma. The sequence derives from a woman in her forties or fifties with renal cell carcinoma. The specimen comprised blood, sampled from a patient whose treatment included radiotherapy and nephrectomy. V usage is TRBV5-4 and J usage is TRBJ1-2, with TRBD1 matching over 8 bases. This chain's CDR3 is CASSSYRGERDGYTF. For the CDR3, the DNA is TGTGCCAGCAGCTCGTACAGGGGGGAGAGGGATGGCTACACCTTC. Supplemented by reference TRBV5-4 and TRBJ1-2, the full variable domain reads ETGVTQSPTHLIKTRGQQVTLRCSSQSGHNTVSWYQQALGQGPQFIFQYYREEENGRGNFPPRFSGLQFPNYSSELNVNALELDDSALYLCASSSYRGERDGYTFGSGTRLTVV.